The rows below give T cell receptor beta chains drawn from one sample of a study of blood T cells in healthy people across ages. TCRdb ran MiXCR on the 5' RACE reads and lists one entry per CDR3 protein. The sample consists of roughly 1 million distinct CDR3 sequences, about 23% of them appearing once. The same specimen was also included in a second study, on T cells of mothers and their children.

Specimen: blood. The receptors come from a girl aged 2-15 years in good health. Each CDR3 is given with its conserved first and last residue. The order of the fields is J gene, clone size, D gene, V gene, CDR3 DNA, CDR3 protein. The D gene is left open where the match is weak. For some rows the clone size is stated as once, few or many, or as a class when expanded; others skip it.

j_gene: TRBJ2-4; abundance: few; d_gene: .; v_gene: TRBV5-1; CDR3nt: TGCGCCAGCTGCGTGGGGAGTACTGCCAAAAACATTCAGTACTTC; CDR3aa: CASCVGSTAKNIQYF
j_gene: TRBJ2-1; abundance: few; d_gene: TRBD2; v_gene: TRBV6-1; CDR3nt: TGTGCCAGCAGTGAAGACGGCTCTAGCGGGGGGGGACTACGGTACAATGAGCAGTTCTTC; CDR3aa: CASSEDGSSGGGLRYNEQFF
j_gene: TRBJ2-1; abundance: few; d_gene: .; v_gene: TRBV7-8; CDR3nt: TGTGCCAGCAGCTTAACGGAAGGAAGCTCCTACAATGAGCAGTTCTTC; CDR3aa: CASSLTEGSSYNEQFF
j_gene: TRBJ1-4; abundance: .; d_gene: .; v_gene: TRBV4-1; CDR3nt: TGCGCCAGCAGCCAAGTGCCCGCCGCAACTAATGAAAAACTGTTTTTT; CDR3aa: CASSQVPAATNEKLFF
j_gene: TRBJ2-5; abundance: .; d_gene: .; v_gene: TRBV29-1; CDR3nt: TGCAGCCTAGCTGTGGGGGACCCCGGGGCCCAGTACTTC; CDR3aa: CSLAVGDPGAQYF
j_gene: TRBJ1-2; abundance: .; d_gene: .; v_gene: TRBV4-1; CDR3nt: TGCGCCAGCAGCCAAGAAGGCGTCCCCTATGGCTACACCTTC; CDR3aa: CASSQEGVPYGYTF
j_gene: TRBJ1-1; abundance: few; d_gene: .; v_gene: TRBV27; CDR3nt: TGTGCCAGCAGTTTACCGGGGCACACTGAAGCTTTCTTT; CDR3aa: CASSLPGHTEAFF
j_gene: TRBJ2-3; abundance: .; d_gene: .; v_gene: TRBV7-7; CDR3nt: TGTGCTAGCAGCCTCGGATCCGGCGGTGATACGCAGTATTTT; CDR3aa: CASSLGSGGDTQYF
j_gene: TRBJ2-5; abundance: few; d_gene: TRBD1; v_gene: TRBV4-1; CDR3nt: TGCGCCAGCAGCCAAGAGACAGGGGAAAACCAAGAGACCCAGTACTTC; CDR3aa: CASSQETGENQETQYF
j_gene: TRBJ2-6; abundance: .; d_gene: .; v_gene: TRBV7-2; CDR3nt: TGTGCCAGCAGCTTAGAAATCGGGCTGACTGGGGCCAACGTCCTGACTTTC; CDR3aa: CASSLEIGLTGANVLTF
j_gene: TRBJ1-3; abundance: few; d_gene: .; v_gene: TRBV15; CDR3nt: TGTGCCACCAGCCCCGAGGGTCGGGGACTTCTAAACACCATATATTTT; CDR3aa: CATSPEGRGLLNTIYF
j_gene: TRBJ2-4; abundance: .; d_gene: .; v_gene: TRBV24-1; CDR3nt: TGTGCCACCAGTGATACGTCGCAGGGATCAGACATTCAGTACTTC; CDR3aa: CATSDTSQGSDIQYF
j_gene: TRBJ2-3; abundance: .; d_gene: .; v_gene: TRBV5-6; CDR3nt: TGTGCCAGCAGCTTACCAATCATTACGGGGATTGCTTCAGATACGCAGTATTTT; CDR3aa: CASSLPIITGIASDTQYF
j_gene: TRBJ1-2; abundance: few; d_gene: .; v_gene: TRBV5-1; CDR3nt: TGCGCCAGCAGCGCGGACGGAAGGAGTTTCTATGGCTACACCTTC; CDR3aa: CASSADGRSFYGYTF
j_gene: TRBJ2-5; abundance: .; d_gene: .; v_gene: TRBV9; CDR3nt: TGTGCCAGCAGCGTAGATAAGGTCGTCCCAGAGACCCAGTACTTC; CDR3aa: CASSVDKVVPETQYF
j_gene: TRBJ1-4; abundance: .; d_gene: .; v_gene: TRBV25-1; CDR3nt: TGTGCCAGTAGTGTACATGCAGCAACTAATGAAAAACTGTTTTTT; CDR3aa: CASSVHAATNEKLFF
j_gene: TRBJ2-3; abundance: .; d_gene: .; v_gene: TRBV11-2; CDR3nt: TGCGCCAGCAGCTTGTCCGGGGGAGCGGATACGCAGTATTTT; CDR3aa: CASSLSGGADTQYF
j_gene: TRBJ2-4; abundance: .; d_gene: TRBD1; v_gene: TRBV28; CDR3nt: TGTGCCAGCAGTCCAGGGACAGGGCAAGGGAAAAACATTCAGTACTTC; CDR3aa: CASSPGTGQGKNIQYF
j_gene: TRBJ1-1; abundance: .; d_gene: TRBD1; v_gene: TRBV7-6; CDR3nt: TGTGCCAGCACCCCTACAGGGGGTTGGACTGAAGCCTTCTTT; CDR3aa: CASTPTGGWTEAFF
j_gene: TRBJ2-3; abundance: .; d_gene: TRBD1; v_gene: TRBV4-2; CDR3nt: TGTGCCAGCAGCCAAGATCTCCGGGACAGGTTACGCACAGATACGCAGTATTTT; CDR3aa: CASSQDLRDRLRTDTQYF
j_gene: TRBJ2-7; abundance: few; d_gene: .; v_gene: TRBV20-1; CDR3nt: TGCAGTGCCAGAAGGGGGGAGATCTACGAGCAGTACTTC; CDR3aa: CSARRGEIYEQYF
j_gene: TRBJ2-7; abundance: .; d_gene: .; v_gene: TRBV7-2; CDR3nt: TGTGCCAGCAGCCAACAGGGAGGGGTTCCCTACGAGCAGTACTTC; CDR3aa: CASSQQGGVPYEQYF
j_gene: TRBJ2-2; abundance: once; d_gene: .; v_gene: TRBV27; CDR3nt: TGTGCCAGCAGTTCCCAAGAGACCACCGGGGAGCTGTTTTTT; CDR3aa: CASSSQETTGELFF
j_gene: TRBJ1-6; abundance: few; d_gene: .; v_gene: TRBV7-8; CDR3nt: TGTGCCAGCAGCTTGGACGGATATAATTCACCCCTCCACTTT; CDR3aa: CASSLDGYNSPLHF
j_gene: TRBJ2-1; abundance: few; d_gene: TRBD1; v_gene: TRBV28; CDR3nt: TGTGCCAGCAGTACCGGGACAGGGGGCAATGAGCAGTTCTTC; CDR3aa: CASSTGTGGNEQFF
j_gene: TRBJ2-6; abundance: few; d_gene: TRBD1; v_gene: TRBV5-1; CDR3nt: TGCGCCAGCTGGGACAGAACTGGGGCCAACGTCCTGACTTTC; CDR3aa: CASWDRTGANVLTF
j_gene: TRBJ2-1; abundance: .; d_gene: .; v_gene: TRBV15; CDR3nt: TGTGCCACCAGCGGGAGGAGCACCAGGGGTGAGCAGTTCTTC; CDR3aa: CATSGRSTRGEQFF
j_gene: TRBJ2-3; abundance: .; d_gene: TRBD2; v_gene: TRBV2; CDR3nt: TGTGCCAGCAGTGTCCTAGCGGGATCCCTCACAGATACGCAGTATTTT; CDR3aa: CASSVLAGSLTDTQYF